This is a list of T cell receptor beta chains from one sample in a study of T cell changes during pregnancy in multiple sclerosis. Generated by immunoSEQ multiplex PCR, the TCRdb table keeps only in-frame clones and is missing some. Found here are 72,000 or so clones, 93% of them singletons; the top ten hold 2.5% to 3%. The specimen was peripheral blood, collected in the second trimester of pregnancy. The receptors come from a female donor with multiple sclerosis, enrolled in a pregnancy study. Each CDR3 is given with its conserved first and last residue.

J | V | CDR3
TRBJ1-1 | TRBV9 | CASSGDRDTEAFF
TRBJ1-2 | TRBV5-6 | CASSFALTGPGYTF
TRBJ2-1 | TRBV27 | CASSLRQGLYNEQFF
TRBJ2-1 | TRBV18 | CASSAETNEQFF
TRBJ2-5 | TRBV6-1 | CASVAGANQETQYF
TRBJ2-7 | TRBV9 | CASSVEGSAYAYEQYF
TRBJ1-5 | TRBV5-6 | CASSLLGAGQPQHF
TRBJ1-1 | TRBV7-9 | CASSLGVGTGVNTEAFF
TRBJ2-2 | TRBV27 | CASSFRDRAYTGELFF
TRBJ2-7 | TRBV5-6 | CASSLVAVEQYF
TRBJ1-6 | TRBV7-9 | CASSIVNSPLHF
TRBJ2-7 | TRBV18 | CASSPQETGIEQYF
TRBJ2-1 | TRBV30 | CAWTQTNEQFF
TRBJ2-5 | TRBV14 | CASSQVPQGVRQETQYF
TRBJ2-3 | TRBV27 | CASSLSRDTQYF
TRBJ1-4 | TRBV4-2 | CASSSGTDHGKLFF